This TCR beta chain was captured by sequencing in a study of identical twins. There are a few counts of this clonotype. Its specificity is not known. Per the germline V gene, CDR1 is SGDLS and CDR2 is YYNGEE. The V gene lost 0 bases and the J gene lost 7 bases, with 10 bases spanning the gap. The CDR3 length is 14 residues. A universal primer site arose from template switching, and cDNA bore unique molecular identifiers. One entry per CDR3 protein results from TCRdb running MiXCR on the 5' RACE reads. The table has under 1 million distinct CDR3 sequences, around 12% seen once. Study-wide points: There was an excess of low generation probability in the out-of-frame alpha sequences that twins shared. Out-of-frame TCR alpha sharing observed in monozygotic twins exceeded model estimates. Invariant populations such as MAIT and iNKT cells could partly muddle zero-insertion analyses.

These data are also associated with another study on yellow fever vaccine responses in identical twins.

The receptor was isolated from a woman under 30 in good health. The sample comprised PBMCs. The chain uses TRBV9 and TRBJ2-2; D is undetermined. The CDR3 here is CASSVVDGFGELFF. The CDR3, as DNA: TGTGCCAGCAGCGTAGTTGACGGATTCGGGGAGCTGTTTTTT. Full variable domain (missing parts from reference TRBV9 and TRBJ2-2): DSGVTQTPKHLITATGQRVTLRCSPRSGDLSVYWYQQSLDQGLQFLIQYYNGEERAKGNILERFSAQQFPDLHSELNLSSLELGDSALYFCASSVVDGFGELFFGEGSRLTVL.